Detailed here is one T cell receptor beta chain. Sequencing used immunoSEQ multiplex PCR; TCRdb keeps in-frame clones, though not all of them. Among under 170,000 clones listed, roughly 87% were seen once. The entry originates in a study of blood T cell repertoires in COVID-19. Trimming removed 0 bases from V and 4 bases from J; junction bases left unmatched: 0. CDR1 is KGHSH, CDR2 LQKENI, per germline. The length of the CDR3 is 14 residues. The chain carries TRBV18 and TRBJ1-3, with 7 positions matching TRBD1. The sample taken for sequencing was peripheral blood. The receptor was isolated from a woman aged 55-69 years with active or convalescent COVID-19. The CDR3 DNA reads as TGTGCCAGCTCACCACCGGGACAGGGAAACACCATATATTTT. Translating it yields CASSPPGQGNTIYF.